One and the same sample provided the 14 T cell receptor beta chains below, sequenced in a study of cytomegalovirus exposure and HLA in healthy donors. PCR primers comprised 60 Vbeta and 13 Jbeta primers. The protocol was immunoSEQ multiplex PCR, while the TCRdb copy is restricted to in-frame clones and leaves out a portion. The sample has approximately 120,000 clones, around 83% seen once. Material for sequencing was PBMCs. These TCRs come from a woman aged 25-40 years in good health and CMV-seropositive.

The V call is TRBV5-1, the J call TRBJ2-5; 7 bases fit TRBD1. The CDR3 runs 15 residues. The V and J ends lost 0 bases and 5 bases, in that order; junction bases with no gene match: 7. The germline V gene has CDR1 SGHRS and CDR2 YFSETQ. The CDR3 DNA reads as TGCGCCAGCAGCTTGGGTGACAGGGAAGTTGAGACCCAGTACTTC. Protein product: CASSLGDREVETQYF.

CDR3 nucleotide sequence: TGTGCCAGCAGCGTAGTAGGGGACACTGAAGCTTTCTTT. It is translated as CASSVVGDTEAFF. This chain connects TRBV9 to TRBJ1-1; tentative D call: TRBD1 (5 bases). The V gene's germline CDR1 is SGDLS and CDR2 YYNGEE. There are 13 residues in the CDR3. Trimming took 0 bases from V and 3 from J, leaving 6 bases between them.

The chain has TRBV5-5 and TRBJ1-5; no clear D gene. The CDR3 is 14 residues long. V dropped 3 bases and J dropped 0 bases, with 7 bases sitting between them. The germline gives CDR1 SGHKS, CDR2 YYEKEE (reference sequence). The CDR3 loop reads CASSYAVSNQPQHF. The CDR3 nucleotides read TGTGCCAGCAGCTACGCAGTTAGCAATCAGCCCCAGCATTTT.

The chain combines TRBV5-1 with TRBJ2-7; D possibly corresponds to TRBD2 (6 bases). This CDR3 has 14 amino acids. The germline V gene has CDR1 SGHRS and CDR2 YFSETQ. V gave up 0 bases and J gave up 2 bases, with 9 bases separating them. This CDR3 reads CASSLASVTYEQYF. The CDR3 DNA is TGCGCCAGCAGCTTGGCTAGCGTTACCTACGAGCAGTACTTC.

J is TRBJ2-4 and V is TRBV30; 8 nucleotides agree with TRBD1. There are 13 residues in the CDR3. Germline V lookup: CDR1 GTSNPN, CDR2 SVGIG (reference sequence). V gave up 2 bases and J gave up 9 bases; unmatched junction bases: 6. The CDR3 reads CAWSKTQGGIQYF. Here the CDR3 DNA reads TGTGCCTGGAGTAAGACACAGGGGGGCATTCAGTACTTC.

Only a few counts were recorded for this clone. This chain connects TRBV29-1 to TRBJ1-1, with TRBD1 matching 7 bases. This CDR3 has 13 amino acids. Germline CDR1 SQVTM, CDR2 ANQGSEA. With 5 bases clipped from V and 4 bases from J, the junction kept 7 bases outside the gene matches. The CDR3 nucleotides read TGCAGCGTTCAACAGGGGTGGGGCACTGAAGCTTTCTTT. Its protein is CSVQQGWGTEAFF.

The chain carries TRBV7-9 and TRBJ1-2; a weak D match, TRBD1 (5 bases). Trimming pared 0 bases from V and 3 bases from J, leaving 14 bases between. This CDR3 is 16 amino acids long. In germline, CDR1 is SEHNR, CDR2 FQNEAQ (reference sequence). The CDR3 DNA sequence: TGTGCCAGCAGCTTAGCGGGCAGGGAGGTGGACTATGGCTACACCTTC. Translated: CASSLAGREVDYGYTF.

The chain employs TRBV5-1 and TRBJ1-1; TRBD1 aligns across 12 bases. Losses at the gene ends were 4 bases for V and 0 bases for J; bases not matched to a gene: 4. The CDR3 runs 16 residues. Germline V gene data show CDR1 as SGHRS and CDR2 as YFSETQ. CDR3 residues: CASSLGTGGMNTEAFF. CDR3 bases: TGCGCCAGCAGCCTGGGGACAGGGGGCATGAACACTGAAGCTTTCTTT.

This clone was seen only a few times. The chain combines TRBV6-5 with TRBJ2-7, with a tentative D call TRBD2 (5 bases). The V gene's germline CDR1 is MNHEY and CDR2 SVGAGI. V was trimmed by 4 bases and J by 3 bases, leaving 19 bases between them. CDR3 size: 16 residues. Here the CDR3 reads CASSFGLTLTLYEQYF. For the CDR3, the DNA is TGTGCCAGCAGTTTTGGACTCACGCTGACTCTCTACGAGCAGTACTTC.

The chain is built from TRBV28 and TRBJ1-1; 7 nucleotides line up with TRBD1. This CDR3 is built from 15 residues. Germline V gene sequence: CDR1 MDHEN, CDR2 SYDVKM. Germline trimming cut 6 bases from V and 1 base from J; bases unmatched to any gene: 8. CDR3 nucleotide sequence: TGTGCCAGCAGCCCGACAGGGCGGGGGAACACTGAAGCTTTCTTT. This encodes CASSPTGRGNTEAFF.

This clone was recorded only once. The gene calls are TRBV11-2 and TRBJ2-1, with 12 bases that match TRBD2. V lost 4 bases to trimming and J lost 9 bases; unmatched junction nucleotides: 7. The CDR3 loop spans 15 amino acids. The germline CDR1 and CDR2 sequences are SGHAT and FQNNGV. CDR3: CASSSLAGGPGEQFF. CDR3 coding DNA: TGTGCCAGCAGCTCCCTAGCGGGAGGGCCAGGTGAGCAGTTCTTC.

This rearrangement joins TRBV5-5 to TRBJ1-5, with D possibly matching TRBD1 (5 bases). Germline V gene lookup returns CDR1 SGHKS and CDR2 YYEKEE (reference sequence). Trimming shortened V by 6 bases and J by 6 bases, and 19 bases separated the two germline ends. The CDR3 contains 15 residues. CDR3 in amino acids: CASTPYPQGGQPQHF. The CDR3 nucleotides are TGTGCCAGCACCCCCTACCCGCAGGGTGGTCAGCCCCAGCATTTT.

The V and J genes are TRBV6-5 and TRBJ1-1; 9 positions match TRBD1. There are 13 residues in the CDR3. Per germline, CDR1 MNHEY and CDR2 SVGAGI. V was pared by 6 bases and J by 5 bases, with 4 bases of the junction left unmatched. This CDR3 is CASRPQGATEAFF. The CDR3 DNA reads TGTGCCAGCAGACCACAGGGGGCTACTGAAGCTTTCTTT.

This clone was observed a few times. The chain joins TRBV6-5 to TRBJ1-1; D gene unclear. The length of the CDR3 is 11 residues. Germline CDR1 is MNHEY and CDR2 is SVGAGI. The V and J ends lost 2 bases and 11 bases respectively, with 9 bases between them. The CDR3 reads CASSYGPEAFF. The CDR3 region has the DNA TGTGCCAGCAGTTACGGGCCAGAGGCTTTCTTT.